The source of this T cell receptor (beta chain) is a study of blood T cells in healthy people across ages. The germline V gene encodes CDR1 SGHRS and CDR2 YFSETQ. Between the trimmed V and J ends, which lost 5 bases and 0 bases, there was a span of 19 bases. The CDR3 consists of 17 residues. Study-wide findings and caveats: Age showed a roughly linear inverse relationship with TCR beta diversity per million T cells. Donors of long life had a larger count of naive CD4+ cells and greater diversity than aged donors.

As concerns this clonotype: Its antigen is undetermined.

Through a sample-barcoded 5' primer and a J-beta primer mix, a second PCR was run for roughly 7 to 12 cycles. One entry per CDR3 protein, called by TCRdb with MiXCR from the 5' RACE reads. The data contain about 1,500,000 distinct CDR3 sequences, 35% to 45% of them singletons. The source material was blood. V gene TRBV5-1 combines with J gene TRBJ2-3; TRBD2 is a possible D gene (6 bases). This receptor was obtained from a woman aged 18 to 35 in good health. The CDR3 DNA follows: TGCGCCAGCAGTTCCAGGGAAATAGCGGATAGCACAGATACGCAGTATTTT. Its protein is CASSSREIADSTDTQYF.